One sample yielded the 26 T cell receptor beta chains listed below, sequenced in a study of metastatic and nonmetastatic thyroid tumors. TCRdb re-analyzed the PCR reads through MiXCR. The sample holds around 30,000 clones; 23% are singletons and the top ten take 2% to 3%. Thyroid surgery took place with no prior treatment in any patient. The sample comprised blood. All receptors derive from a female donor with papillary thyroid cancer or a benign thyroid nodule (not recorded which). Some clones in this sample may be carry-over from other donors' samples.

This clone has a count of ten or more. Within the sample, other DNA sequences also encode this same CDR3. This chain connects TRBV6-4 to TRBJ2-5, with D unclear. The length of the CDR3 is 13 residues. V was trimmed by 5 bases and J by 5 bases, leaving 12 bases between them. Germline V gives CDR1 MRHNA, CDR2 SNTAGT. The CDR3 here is CASSNHPRETQYF. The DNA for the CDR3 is TGTGCCAGCAGTAATCACCCGCGGGAGACCCAGTACTTC.

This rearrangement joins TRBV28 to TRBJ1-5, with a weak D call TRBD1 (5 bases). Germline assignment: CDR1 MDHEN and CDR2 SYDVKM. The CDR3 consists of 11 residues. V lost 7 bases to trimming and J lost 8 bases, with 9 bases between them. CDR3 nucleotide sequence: TGTGCCAGCATCGGGGCGAAGCCCCAGCATTTT. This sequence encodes CASIGAKPQHF.

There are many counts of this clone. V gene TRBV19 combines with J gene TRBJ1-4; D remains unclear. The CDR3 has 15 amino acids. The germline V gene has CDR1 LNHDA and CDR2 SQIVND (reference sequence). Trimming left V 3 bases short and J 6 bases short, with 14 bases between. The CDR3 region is CASSIPWDSYEKLFF. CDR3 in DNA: TGTGCCAGTAGTATCCCGTGGGATTCTTATGAAAAACTGTTTTTT.

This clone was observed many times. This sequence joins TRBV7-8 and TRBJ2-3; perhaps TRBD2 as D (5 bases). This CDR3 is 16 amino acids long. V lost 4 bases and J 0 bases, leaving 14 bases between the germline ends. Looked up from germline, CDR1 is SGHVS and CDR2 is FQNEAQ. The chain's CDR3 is CASSSSVGDSTDTQYF. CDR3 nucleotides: TGTGCCAGCAGCTCCTCGGTGGGAGATAGCACAGATACGCAGTATTTT.

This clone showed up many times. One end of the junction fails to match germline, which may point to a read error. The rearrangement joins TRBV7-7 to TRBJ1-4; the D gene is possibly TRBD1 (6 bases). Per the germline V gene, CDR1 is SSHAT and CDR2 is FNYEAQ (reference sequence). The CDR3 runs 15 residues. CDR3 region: CASSLGGDNNEKLFF. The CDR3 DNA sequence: TGTGCTAGCAGCTTAGGGGGAGACAATAATGAAAAACTGTTTTTT.

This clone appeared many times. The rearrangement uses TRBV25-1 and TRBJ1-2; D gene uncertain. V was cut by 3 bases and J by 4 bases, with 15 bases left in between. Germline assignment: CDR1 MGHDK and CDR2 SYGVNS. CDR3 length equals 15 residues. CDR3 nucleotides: TGTGCCAGCAGTGATGGCCTAGGCAGGAGCTATGGCTACACCTTC. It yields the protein CASSDGLGRSYGYTF.

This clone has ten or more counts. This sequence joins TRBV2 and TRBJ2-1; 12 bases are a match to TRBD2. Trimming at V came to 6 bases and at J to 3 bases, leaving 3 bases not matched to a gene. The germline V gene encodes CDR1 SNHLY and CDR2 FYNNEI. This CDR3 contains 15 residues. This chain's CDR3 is CASRVTSGSYNEQFF. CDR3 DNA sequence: TGTGCCAGCAGGGTGACTAGCGGGAGCTACAATGAGCAGTTCTTC. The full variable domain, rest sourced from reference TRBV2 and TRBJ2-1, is EPEVTQTPSHQVTQMGQEVILRCVPISNHLYFYWYRQILGQKVEFLVSFYNNEISEKSEIFDDQFSVERPDGSNFTLKIRSTKLEDSAMYFCASRVTSGSYNEQFFGPGTRLTVL.

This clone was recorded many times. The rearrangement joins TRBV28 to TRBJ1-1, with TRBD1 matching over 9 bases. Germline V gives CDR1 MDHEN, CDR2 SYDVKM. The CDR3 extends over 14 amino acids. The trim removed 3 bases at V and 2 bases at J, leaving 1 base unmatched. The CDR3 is CASSLTGGNTEAFF. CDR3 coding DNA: TGTGCCAGCAGTTTGACAGGGGGTAACACTGAAGCTTTCTTT.

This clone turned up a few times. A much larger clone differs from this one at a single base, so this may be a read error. DNA of the CDR3: TGTGCCAGCAGGCAGGGTCGCCATCCCCAGCATTTT. This sequence encodes CASRQGRHPQHF. This chain joins TRBV6-4 and TRBJ1-5; perhaps TRBD1 as D (5 bases). Germline CDR1 MRHNA, CDR2 SNTAGT. This CDR3 spans 12 amino acids. The ends were cut back, 6 bases at V and 10 bases at J, with 13 bases in the middle.

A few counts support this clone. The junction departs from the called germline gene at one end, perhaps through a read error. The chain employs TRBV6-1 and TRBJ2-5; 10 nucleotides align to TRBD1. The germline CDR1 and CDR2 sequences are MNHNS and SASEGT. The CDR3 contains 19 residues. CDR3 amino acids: CVSSLGQGIGAGAGETQYF. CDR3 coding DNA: TGTGTCAGCAGTTTGGGACAGGGGATCGGAGCGGGAGCGGGGGAGACCCAGTACTTC.

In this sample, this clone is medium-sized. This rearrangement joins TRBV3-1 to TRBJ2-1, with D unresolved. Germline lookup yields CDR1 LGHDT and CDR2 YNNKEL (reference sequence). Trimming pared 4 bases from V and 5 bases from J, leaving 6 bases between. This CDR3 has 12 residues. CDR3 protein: CASSLTHNEQFF. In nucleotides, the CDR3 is TGTGCCAGCAGCCTTACTCACAATGAGCAGTTCTTC.

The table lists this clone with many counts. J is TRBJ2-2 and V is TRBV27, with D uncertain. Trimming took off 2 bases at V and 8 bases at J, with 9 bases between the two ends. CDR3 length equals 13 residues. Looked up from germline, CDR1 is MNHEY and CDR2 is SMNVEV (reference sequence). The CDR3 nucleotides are TGTGCCAGCAGTTTAGGTGCGGATGGGGAGCTGTTTTTT. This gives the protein CASSLGADGELFF.

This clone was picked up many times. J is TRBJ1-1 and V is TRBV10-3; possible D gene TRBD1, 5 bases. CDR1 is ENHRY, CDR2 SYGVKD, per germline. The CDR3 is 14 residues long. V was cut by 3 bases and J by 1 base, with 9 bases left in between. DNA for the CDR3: TGTGCCATCAGTGACGGCCAGGGGAACACTGAAGCTTTCTTT. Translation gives CAISDGQGNTEAFF.

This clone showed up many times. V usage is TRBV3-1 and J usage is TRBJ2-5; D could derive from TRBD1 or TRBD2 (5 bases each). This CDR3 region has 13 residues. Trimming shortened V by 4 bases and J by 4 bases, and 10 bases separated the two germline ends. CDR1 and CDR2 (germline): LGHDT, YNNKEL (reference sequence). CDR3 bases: TGTGCCAGCAGCCGGAGTGGGGGAGAGACCCAGTACTTC. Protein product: CASSRSGGETQYF.

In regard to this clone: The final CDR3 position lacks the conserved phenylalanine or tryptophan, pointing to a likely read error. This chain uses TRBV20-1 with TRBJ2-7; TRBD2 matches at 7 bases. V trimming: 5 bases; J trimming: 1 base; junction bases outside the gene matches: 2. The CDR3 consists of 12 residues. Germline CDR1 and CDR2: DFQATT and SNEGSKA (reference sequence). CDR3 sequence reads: CSAARESYEQYP. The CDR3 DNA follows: TGCAGTGCTGCGCGGGAGTCCTACGAGCAGTACCCC.

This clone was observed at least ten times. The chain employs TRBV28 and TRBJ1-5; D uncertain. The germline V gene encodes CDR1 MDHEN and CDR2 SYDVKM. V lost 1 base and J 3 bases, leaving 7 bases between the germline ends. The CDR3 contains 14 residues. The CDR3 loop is CASSLFEANQPQHF. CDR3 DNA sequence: TGTGCCAGCAGTTTATTCGAGGCCAATCAGCCCCAGCATTTT.

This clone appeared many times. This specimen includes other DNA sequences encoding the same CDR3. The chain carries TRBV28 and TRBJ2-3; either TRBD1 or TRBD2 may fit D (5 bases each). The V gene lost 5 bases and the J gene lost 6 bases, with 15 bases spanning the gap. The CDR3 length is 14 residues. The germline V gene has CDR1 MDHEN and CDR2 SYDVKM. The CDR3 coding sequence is TGTGCCAGCAGTCCCAGGGACCAACTGGATACGCAGTATTTT. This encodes CASSPRDQLDTQYF.

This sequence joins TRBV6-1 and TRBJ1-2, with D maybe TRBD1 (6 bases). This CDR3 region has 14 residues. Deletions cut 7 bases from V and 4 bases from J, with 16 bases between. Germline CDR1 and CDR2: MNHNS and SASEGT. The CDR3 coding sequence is TGTGCCAGCACCGAGGGCGTACAGGGCTATGGCTACACCTTC. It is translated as CASTEGVQGYGYTF.

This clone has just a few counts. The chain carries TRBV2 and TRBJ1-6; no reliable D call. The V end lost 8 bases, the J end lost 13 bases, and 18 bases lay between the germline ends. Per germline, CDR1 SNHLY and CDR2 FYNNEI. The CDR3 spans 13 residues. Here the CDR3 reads CASQLGPTSPLHF. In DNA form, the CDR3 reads TGTGCCAGCCAATTAGGACCGACAAGTCCCCTCCACTTT.

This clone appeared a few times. The CDR3 spells CASSLGSEAFF. The CDR3 DNA follows: TGTGCCAGCAGCTTAGGGTCTGAAGCTTTCTTT. This chain joins TRBV7-6 and TRBJ1-1; D gene uncertain. The germline gives CDR1 SGHVS, CDR2 FNYEAQ. The V gene lost 1 base and the J gene lost 6 bases, with 3 bases spanning the gap. This CDR3 has 11 amino acids.

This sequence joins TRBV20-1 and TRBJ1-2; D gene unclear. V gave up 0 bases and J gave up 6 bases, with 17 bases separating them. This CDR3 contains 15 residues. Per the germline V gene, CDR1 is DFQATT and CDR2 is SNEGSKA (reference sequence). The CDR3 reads CSAREPGTPSNGYTF. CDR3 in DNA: TGCAGTGCTAGAGAACCCGGCACACCCTCGAATGGCTACACCTTC.

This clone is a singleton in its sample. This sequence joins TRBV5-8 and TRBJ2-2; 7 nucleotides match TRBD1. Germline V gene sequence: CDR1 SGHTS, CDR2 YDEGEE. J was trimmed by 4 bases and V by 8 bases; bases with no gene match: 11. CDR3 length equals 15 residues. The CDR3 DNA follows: TGTGCCAGGAGCAAAAGGGACAGATCCACCGGGGAGCTGTTTTTT. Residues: CARSKRDRSTGELFF. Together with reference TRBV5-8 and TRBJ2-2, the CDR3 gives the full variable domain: EAGVTQSPTHLIKTRGQQATLRCSPISGHTSVYWYQQALGLGLQFLLWYDEGEERNRGNFPPRFSGRQFPNYSSELNVNALELEDSALYLCARSKRDRSTGELFFGEGSRLTVL.

CDR3 sequence reads: CASSAVQGTYNEQFF. As DNA, the CDR3 is TGCGCCAGCAGCGCCGTACAGGGGACCTACAATGAGCAGTTCTTC. The chain employs TRBV5-1 and TRBJ2-1, with 7 bases aligning to TRBD1. This CDR3 comprises 15 residues. Looked up from germline, CDR1 is SGHRS and CDR2 is YFSETQ. Unmatched junction bases numbered 6, after V lost 4 bases and J lost 2 bases.

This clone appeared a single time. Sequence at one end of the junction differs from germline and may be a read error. In DNA form, the CDR3 reads TGTGCCATCAGTCCGCGACTAGCGGGGGGCCGATACCAAGAGACCCAGTACTTC. As protein: CAISPRLAGGRYQETQYF. The gene calls are TRBV2 and TRBJ2-5, with 13 bases lining up with TRBD2. The CDR3 loop spans 18 amino acids. Germline CDR1 and CDR2: SNHLY and FYNNEI.

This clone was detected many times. CDR3 amino acids: CASSFQSRDYQETQYF. DNA of the CDR3: TGTGCCAGCAGTTTTCAAAGCCGGGACTATCAAGAGACCCAGTACTTC. The rearrangement links TRBV11-2 to TRBJ2-5; 7 bases are shared with TRBD2. The CDR3 is made up of 16 amino acids. The ends lost 6 bases at V and 2 bases at J; junction bases unmatched: 12. CDR1 SGHAT and CDR2 FQNNGV come from the germline V gene. Drawing the rest from reference TRBV11-2 and TRBJ2-5, the complete variable domain is EAGVAQSPRYKIIEKRQSVAFWCNPISGHATLYWYQQILGQGPKLLIQFQNNGVVDDSQLPKDRFSAERLKGVDSTLKIQPAKLEDSAVYLCASSFQSRDYQETQYFGPGTRLLVL.

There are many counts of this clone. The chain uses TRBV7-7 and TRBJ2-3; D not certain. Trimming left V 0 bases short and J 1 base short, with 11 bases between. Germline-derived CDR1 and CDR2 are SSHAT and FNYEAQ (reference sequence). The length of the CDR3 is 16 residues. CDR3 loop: CASSLAHGSGTDTQYF. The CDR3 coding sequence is TGTGCCAGCAGCTTAGCGCACGGATCGGGCACAGATACGCAGTATTTT.